This T cell receptor beta chain was identified during a study of blood T cells in healthy people across ages. Combining a sample-barcoded 5' primer with a J-beta primer mix, a second PCR ran for roughly 7 to 12 cycles. TCRdb independently ran MiXCR on the 5' RACE reads; one entry per CDR3 protein. The repertoire holds about 800,000 distinct CDR3 sequences, with more than 45% as singletons. The CDR3 has 11 residues. CDR1 is MNHEY, CDR2 SVGEGT, per germline. V was clipped by 11 bases and J by 1 base, with 8 bases between them. This chain joins TRBV6-2 or TRBV6-3 and TRBJ1-1; the D is unclear. The sequence was obtained from a man aged 25-45 years in good health. Sequencing was performed on blood. CDR3 sequence reads: CAGWGNTEAFF. CDR3 in DNA: TGTGCCGGCTGGGGGAACACTGAAGCTTTCTTT.